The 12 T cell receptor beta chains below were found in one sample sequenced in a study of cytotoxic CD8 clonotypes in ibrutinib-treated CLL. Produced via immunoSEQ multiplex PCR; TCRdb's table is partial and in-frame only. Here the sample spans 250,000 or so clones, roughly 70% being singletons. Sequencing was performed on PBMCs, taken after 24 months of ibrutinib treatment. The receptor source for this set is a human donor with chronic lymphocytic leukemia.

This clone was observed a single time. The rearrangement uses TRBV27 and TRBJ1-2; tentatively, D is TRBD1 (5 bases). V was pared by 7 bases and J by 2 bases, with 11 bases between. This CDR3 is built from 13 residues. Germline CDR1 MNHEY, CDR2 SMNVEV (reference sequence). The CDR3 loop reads CASKSGINYGYTF. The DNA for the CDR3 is TGTGCCAGCAAGTCAGGGATCAACTATGGCTACACCTTC.

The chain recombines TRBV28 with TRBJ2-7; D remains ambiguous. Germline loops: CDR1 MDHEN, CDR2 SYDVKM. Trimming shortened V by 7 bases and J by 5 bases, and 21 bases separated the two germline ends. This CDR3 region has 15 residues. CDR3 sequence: CASNKGAVGLDEQYF. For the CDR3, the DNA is TGTGCCAGCAATAAGGGTGCGGTTGGTTTGGACGAGCAGTACTTC.

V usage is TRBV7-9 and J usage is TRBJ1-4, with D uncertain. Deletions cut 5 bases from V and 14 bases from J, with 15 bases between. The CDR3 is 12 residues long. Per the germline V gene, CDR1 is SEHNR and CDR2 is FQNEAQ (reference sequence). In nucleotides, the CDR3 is TGTGCCAGCAGCCAGAACTCCGGCTCCCTGTTTTTT. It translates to CASSQNSGSLFF. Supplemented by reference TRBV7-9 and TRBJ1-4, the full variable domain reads DTGVSQNPRHKITKRGQNVTFRCDPISEHNRLYWYRQTLGQGPEFLTYFQNEAQLEKSRLLSDRFSAERPKGSFSTLEIQRTEQGDSAMYLCASSQNSGSLFFGSGTQLSVL.

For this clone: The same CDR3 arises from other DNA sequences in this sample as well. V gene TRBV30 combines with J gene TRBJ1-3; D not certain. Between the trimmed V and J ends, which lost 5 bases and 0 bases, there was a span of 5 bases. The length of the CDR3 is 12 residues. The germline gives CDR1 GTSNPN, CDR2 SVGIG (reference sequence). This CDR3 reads CAWRDSGNTIYF. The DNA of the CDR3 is TGTGCCTGGCGCGACTCTGGAAACACCATATATTTT.

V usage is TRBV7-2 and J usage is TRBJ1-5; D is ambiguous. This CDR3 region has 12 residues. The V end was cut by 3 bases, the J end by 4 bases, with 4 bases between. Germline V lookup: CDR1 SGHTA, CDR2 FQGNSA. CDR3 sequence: CASSFQNQPQHF. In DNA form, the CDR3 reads TGTGCCAGCAGCTTCCAGAATCAGCCCCAGCATTTT.

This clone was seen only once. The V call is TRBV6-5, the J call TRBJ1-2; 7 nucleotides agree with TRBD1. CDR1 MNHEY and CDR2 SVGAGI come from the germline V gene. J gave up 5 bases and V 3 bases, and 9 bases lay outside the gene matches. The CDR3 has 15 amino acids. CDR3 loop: CASSYSGGGLYGYTF. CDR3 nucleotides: TGTGCCAGCAGTTATTCAGGGGGGGGTTTGTATGGCTACACCTTC.

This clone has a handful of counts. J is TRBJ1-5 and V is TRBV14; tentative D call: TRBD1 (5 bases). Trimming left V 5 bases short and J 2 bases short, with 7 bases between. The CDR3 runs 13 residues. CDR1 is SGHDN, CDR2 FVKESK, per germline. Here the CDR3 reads CASSGGGNQPQHF. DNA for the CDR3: TGTGCCAGCAGCGGAGGGGGCAATCAGCCCCAGCATTTT.

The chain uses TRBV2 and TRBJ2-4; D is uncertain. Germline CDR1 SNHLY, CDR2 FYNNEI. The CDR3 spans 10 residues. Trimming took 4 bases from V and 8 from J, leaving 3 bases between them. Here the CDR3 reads CASSGYIQYF. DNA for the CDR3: TGTGCCAGCAGTGGGTACATTCAGTACTTC.

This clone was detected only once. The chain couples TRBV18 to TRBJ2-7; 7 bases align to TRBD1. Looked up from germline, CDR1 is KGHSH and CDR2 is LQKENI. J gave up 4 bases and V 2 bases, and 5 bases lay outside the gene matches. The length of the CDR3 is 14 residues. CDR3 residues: CASSPYRGYYEQYF. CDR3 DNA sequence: TGTGCCAGCTCACCATACAGGGGCTATTACGAGCAGTACTTC.

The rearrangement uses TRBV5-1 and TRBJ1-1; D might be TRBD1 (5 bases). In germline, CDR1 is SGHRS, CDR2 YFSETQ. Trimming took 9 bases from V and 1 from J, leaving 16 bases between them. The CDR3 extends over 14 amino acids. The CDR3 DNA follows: TGCGCCACCCCTAGGGGAGGGACGAACACTGAAGCTTTCTTT. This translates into CATPRGGTNTEAFF.

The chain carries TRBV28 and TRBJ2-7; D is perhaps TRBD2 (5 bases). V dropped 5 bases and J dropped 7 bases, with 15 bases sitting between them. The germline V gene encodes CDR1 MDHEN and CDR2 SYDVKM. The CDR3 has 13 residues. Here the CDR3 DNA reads TGTGCCAGCAGTCACGAGGCAACGGGGGAGCAGTACTTC. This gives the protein CASSHEATGEQYF.

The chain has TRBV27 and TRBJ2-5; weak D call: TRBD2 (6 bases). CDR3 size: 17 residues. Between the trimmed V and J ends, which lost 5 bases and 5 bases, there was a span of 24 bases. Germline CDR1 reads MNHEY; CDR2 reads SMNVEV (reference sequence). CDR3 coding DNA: TGTGCCAGCAGTCCCCCAAGGAGGGTTTTAGATGTTGAGACCCAGTACTTC. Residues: CASSPPRRVLDVETQYF.